This T cell receptor beta chain stems from a study of blood T cell repertoires in COVID-19. Overall study context: COVID-19 samples collected from the United States, Italy and Spain covered acute and convalescent phases. The cDNA or gDNA used as material had been derived from T cells, B-cell-depleted T cells, or PBMCs.

Only in-frame clones appear in the TCRdb table, and some are missing; sequencing was by immunoSEQ multiplex PCR. The profile shows 58,000 or so clones, around 78% of them singletons. In germline, CDR1 is MDHEN, CDR2 SYDVKM. The V gene end was trimmed by 5 bases and the J gene end by 3 bases; junction bases not matched to a gene: 1. The CDR3 covers 14 residues. The sequenced sample was peripheral blood. This rearrangement joins TRBV28 to TRBJ2-1; 10 nucleotides align to TRBD2. This TCR came from a human donor in a cohort sampled during active COVID-19. CDR3 DNA: TGTGCCAGCAGTCCTAGCGGGAGCTACAATGAGCAGTTCTTC. Amino acids: CASSPSGSYNEQFF.